A selection of T cell receptor beta chains follows, all from one sample in a study of T cell responses to AZD1222 COVID-19 vaccine. The table came from immunoSEQ multiplex PCR; TCRdb's copy has only in-frame clones and leaves some out. The repertoire consists of around 170,000 clones, with just over 90% occurring once and the leading ten covering approximately 0.97%. Sequences were derived from peripheral blood, sampled on day 0 of AZD1222 vaccination. These receptors originate from an adult in good health. Both conserved end residues are trimmed from each CDR3. The order of the fields is clone size, V gene, CDR3 protein. A row's size may be missing; if present it is once, few, many or a size class.

>.|TRBV24-1
ATSDQTSGRTYNEQF
>.|TRBV4-3
ASSQDLVSLNTEAF
>.|TRBV14
ASSQESRSWGRSYNSPLH
>.|TRBV7-6
ASSLAPGQGMAGELF
>.|TRBV7-9
ASSLDGSGSEQY
>few|TRBV18
ASSMALQTYEQY
>.|TRBV2
ASSTGGNGYT
>.|TRBV20-1
SASRPGVVYEQY
>.|TRBV9
ASSVGSETQY
>.|TRBV18
ASSPPSSYEQY
>.|TRBV10-1
ASSEWDRGREQY
>.|TRBV19
ASSRGTNTEAF
>.|TRBV7-2
ASSLQGVGEKLF
>.|TRBV2
ASRQTGRNSPLH
>.|TRBV2
ASRRTTRYEQY
>.|TRBV20-1
SARGSLGAF
>.|TRBV2
ASSEPGGSNQPQH
>few|TRBV5-4
ASSSTRQETQY
>.|TRBV19
ASSSASGGARYEQY
>.|TRBV3-1/TRBV3-2
ASSLRQGGSYEQY
>few|TRBV28
ASTGPTTGELF
>.|TRBV7-9
ASSLDGGLVV
>.|TRBV21-1
ASSTRRLDTQY
>.|TRBV28
ASSFPGQGENIQY
>.|TRBV28
ATRLVVEQY
>.|TRBV5-1
ASSPRTGTYEQY
>.|TRBV5-1
ASSLEPGQRSPLH
>once|TRBV18
ASSTGSYEQY
>.|TRBV7-9
ASNGATYNEQF
>.|TRBV5-1
ASSRQGVGYGYT
>.|TRBV4-3
ASSPLTGDLQY
>.|TRBV6-1
ASSEAPFPGLAGGRSNEQF
>.|TRBV7-2
ASSLVTEGAHSQY
>.|TRBV27
ASSFRGGTEAF
>.|TRBV2
ASSRQGETQY
>.|TRBV15
ATSRARTAYEQY
>.|TRBV27
ASSPRQTTEQY
>.|TRBV27
ASGSGPNYGYT
>.|TRBV20-1
SASSVGRRASNEQF
>.|TRBV28
ASTATSGVYNEQF
>.|TRBV9
ASSPGGRAGGNTIY
>.|TRBV7-2
ASSLVLGAWSPLH
>.|TRBV19
APVCPGYT
>.|TRBV11-2
ASSLEDTSSYEQY